This T cell receptor (beta chain) came from a study of technical replicates of blood from several donors. Repertoires were generated with immunoSEQ multiplex PCR, while TCRdb's copy carries only in-frame clones and drops some. The sample includes roughly 70,000 clones, 90% of them seen just once. Trimming at V came to 1 base and at J to 5 bases, leaving 6 bases not matched to a gene. The length of the CDR3 is 16 residues. Germline CDR1 reads GTSNPN; CDR2 reads SVGIG (reference sequence). The source is a human donor in good health. Some clones in this sample may be carry-over from other donors' samples. This chain links TRBV30 with TRBJ1-5, with TRBD1 identical over 12 bases. Sequenced sample: PBMCs. CDR3 sequence: CAWSGSGTGGHQPQHF. The CDR3 nucleotides read TGTGCCTGGAGTGGATCTGGGACAGGGGGCCATCAGCCCCAGCATTTT.